Below are 22 T cell receptor beta chains sequenced from a single sample in a study of T cells in women clearing cervical HPV infection (dated by TCRdb to 2016 to 2018). Libraries were constructed by the immunoSEQ multiplex PCR assay. The clones in this table, taken by TCRdb from immuneACCESS, are in-frame only. Not every clone is retained; where verified, under half of the shortfall comes from an unresolved V gene, and the cause of the rest is unknown. Per the sample table, the count is more than 20,000 clones. 4.5% to 5.5% of the sample rests with the top ten. The sample taken for sequencing was blood buffy coat. Receptor source: a woman between 18 and 69 years old with a cervical HPV16 infection that either progressed to CIN3+ or cleared (not recorded which).

CDR3 sequence: CASGFRGAGTGELFF. The covered CDR3 bases are TGTGCTAGTGGTTTTCGGGGGGCGGGGACCGGGGAG. J is TRBJ2-2 and V is TRBV12-5, with D tentatively TRBD2 (7 bases). The read terminates 3 residues ahead of where the CDR3 ends, so the germline J gene completes it. V was pared by 3 bases and J by 5 bases, with 13 bases between. The germline V gene has CDR1 LGHNT and CDR2 FRNRAP. This CDR3 contains 15 residues.

Turning to this clone: The CDR3 extends 3 residues past the end of the read, so its final part is completed from the germline J gene. This chain joins TRBV7-9 and TRBJ2-3, with D possibly TRBD2 on 6 matching bases. The ends were cut back, 4 bases at V and 6 bases at J, with 17 bases in the middle. The CDR3 runs to 15 residues. The germline gives CDR1 SEHNR, CDR2 FQNEAQ (reference sequence). This CDR3 reads CASSSARTRGDTQYF. Partial CDR3 DNA: TGTGCCAGCAGCTCCGCCAGGACACGGGGGGATACG.

On this clone: The read finishes 3 residues shy of the CDR3 end, and the germline J gene is used to complete it. V is TRBV30 and J is TRBJ1-1; no clear D gene. The CDR3 is 13 residues long. The ends were cut back, 0 bases at V and 3 bases at J, with 8 bases in the middle. CDR1 is GTSNPN, CDR2 SVGIG, per germline (reference sequence). Partial CDR3 DNA: TGTGCCTGGAGTGTTTTTGGCCACACTGAA. Translated, it gives CAWSVFGHTE. The entire CDR3 protein reads CAWSVFGHTEAFF.

The covered CDR3 bases are TGTGCCAGCAGTGTACGACAGGGGGGTTCACCC. This gives the protein CASSVRQGGSP. The complete CDR3 protein is CASSVRQGGSPLHF. This chain uses TRBV6-4 with TRBJ1-6, with 9 bases that match TRBD1. Read coverage stops 3 residues before the CDR3 terminus; the germline J gene supplies the remainder. CDR1 MRHNA and CDR2 SNTAGT come from the germline V gene. Unmatched junction bases numbered 4, after V lost 4 bases and J lost 9 bases. This CDR3 comprises 14 residues.

The sequenced part of the CDR3 DNA is TGTGCCAGCAGTACAGGGAGTCCTAATTCACCA. The encoded protein is CASSTGSPNSP. The entire CDR3 protein is CASSTGSPNSPLFF. This chain connects TRBV2 to TRBJ1-4; possible D gene TRBD1, 6 bases. Read sequence stops 3 residues before the CDR3 end, and the germline J gene provides the missing end. The CDR3 loop spans 14 amino acids. Germline CDR1 reads SNHLY; CDR2 reads FYNNEI. The variable domain in full, completed from reference TRBV2 and TRBJ1-4, reads EPEVTQTPSHQVTQMGQEVILRCVPISNHLYFYWYRQILGQKVEFLVSFYNNEISEKSEIFDDQFSVERPDGSNFTLKIRSTKLEDSAMYFCASSTGSPNSPLFFGSGTQLSVL.

CDR3 DNA (partial): TGTGCCAGCTGGCGGGCTAATTCACCC. It is translated as CASWRANSP. From start to end, the CDR3 is CASWRANSPLHF. The V gene is TRBV18, the J gene TRBJ1-6, with no clear D. The read is 3 residues too short to cover the CDR3 end, so that end is filled in from the germline J gene. The V gene lost 7 bases and the J gene lost 6 bases, with 7 bases spanning the gap. The germline V gene has CDR1 KGHSH and CDR2 LQKENI. The CDR3 has 12 amino acids.

This clone is classed as medium-sized by frequency. Read data end 3 residues before the CDR3 end; the end is taken from the germline J gene. The chain is built from TRBV6-2 or TRBV6-3 and TRBJ2-5; 10 positions match TRBD2. The CDR3 has 15 residues. The germline CDR1 and CDR2 sequences are MNHEY and SVGEGT. Unmatched junction bases numbered 10, after V lost 7 bases and J lost 5 bases. The CDR3 DNA, read in part, is TGTGCCAGCAAGAGCCTAGCGGGAGAGGTGGAGACC. Its translation: CASKSLAGEVET. The whole CDR3 sequence is CASKSLAGEVETQYF.

As concerns this clone: Read sequence stops 3 residues before the CDR3 end, and the germline J gene provides the missing end. The rearrangement links TRBV7-2 to TRBJ1-5; D perhaps matches TRBD1 (6 bases). Germline assignment: CDR1 SGHTA and CDR2 FQGNSA. Trimming cost V 5 bases and J 7 bases, with 15 bases left between them. The CDR3 runs to 14 residues. The sequenced CDR3 bases are TGTGCCAGCAGCCCAGAACAGGGTCGACAGCCC. It encodes CASSPEQGRQP. The complete CDR3 protein is CASSPEQGRQPQHF.

Of note for this clone: Read data end 3 residues before the CDR3 end; the end is taken from the germline J gene. The chain is built from TRBV2 and TRBJ1-3; TRBD1 matches at 7 bases. Germline V gene data show CDR1 as SNHLY and CDR2 as FYNNEI. The ends lost 8 bases at V and 4 bases at J; junction bases unmatched: 8. The CDR3 consists of 14 residues. The CDR3 DNA, read in part, is TGTGCCAGCTCCCCAGGACAGGAAGGAAACACC. Protein: CASSPGQEGNT. The whole CDR3 sequence reads CASSPGQEGNTIYF. Variable domain in full (rest from reference TRBV2 and TRBJ1-3): EPEVTQTPSHQVTQMGQEVILRCVPISNHLYFYWYRQILGQKVEFLVSFYNNEISEKSEIFDDQFSVERPDGSNFTLKIRSTKLEDSAMYFCASSPGQEGNTIYFGEGSWLTVV.

With respect to this clone: The missing CDR3 end, 3 residues past where the read stops, is filled in from the germline J gene. The rearrangement links TRBV7-6 to TRBJ1-3; weak D call: TRBD1 (5 bases). V gave up 0 bases and J gave up 3 bases, with 15 bases separating them. The CDR3 runs to 17 residues. The germline V gene has CDR1 SGHVS and CDR2 FNYEAQ. CDR3 region: CASSLAPGGLGGNTIYF. The part of the CDR3 DNA that was read is TGTGCCAGCAGCTTAGCGCCGGGGGGTTTGGGTGGAAACACC.

In the case of this clone: The CDR3 end lies 3 residues beyond the end of the read and is filled in from the germline J gene. The V call is TRBV15, the J call TRBJ2-5; a possible D gene is TRBD1 (6 bases). The length of the CDR3 is 16 residues. Per the germline V gene, CDR1 is LNHNV and CDR2 is YYDKDF (reference sequence). The ends were cut back, 1 base at V and 1 base at J, with 13 bases in the middle. The CDR3 reads CATSRGGAGAQETQYF. The CDR3 DNA, read in part, is TGTGCCACCAGCAGAGGAGGCGCAGGGGCCCAAGAGACC.

As concerns this clone: The junction departs from the called germline gene at one end, perhaps through a read error. The DNA ends 3 residues before the CDR3 does, and the rest of the CDR3 is filled in from the germline J gene. The identical CDR3 is also encoded by other nucleotide sequences in the sample. The V gene is TRBV18, the J gene TRBJ2-3; 8 nucleotides match TRBD2. Per germline, CDR1 KGHSH and CDR2 LQKENI. CDR3 length: 14 amino acids. The CDR3 loop is CASSPLAGTDTQYF. Incomplete CDR3 DNA: TGTGCCAGTTCACCGTTAGCGGGGACAGATACG.

In regard to this clone: Sequencing ends 3 residues short of the CDR3 end; the germline J gene provides the rest. V usage is TRBV10-2 and J usage is TRBJ2-7, with TRBD2 matching 8 bases. This CDR3 has 17 residues. Trimming at V came to 0 bases and at J to 2 bases, leaving 9 bases not matched to a gene. CDR1 and CDR2 (germline): WSHSY, SAAADI. The CDR3 protein is CASSESSHSGEAYEQYF. The sequenced CDR3 bases are TGCGCCAGCAGTGAGTCGAGCCATAGCGGGGAAGCCTACGAG.

A word on this clone: The read ends 3 residues before the CDR3 terminus; that terminus is restored from the germline J gene. The V and J genes are TRBV19 and TRBJ2-1, with 10 bases matching TRBD2. Germline CDR1 and CDR2: LNHDA and SQIVND (reference sequence). The CDR3 has 16 amino acids. With 1 base clipped from V and 3 bases from J, the junction kept 3 bases outside the gene matches. CDR3 sequence: CASSIGAGGDYNEQFF. Incomplete CDR3 DNA: TGTGCCAGTAGTATAGGAGCGGGGGGGGACTACAATGAG.

Concerning this clone: The read gets to within 3 residues of the CDR3 end, and the germline J gene fills in the rest. J is TRBJ2-2 and V is TRBV7-2, with D tentatively TRBD1 (7 bases). There are 14 residues in the CDR3. The germline CDR1 and CDR2 sequences are SGHTA and FQGNSA. The sequenced CDR3 bases are TGTGCCAGCAGCTTAGCGCAAGGAGGGGGCCCG. Translation: CASSLAQGGGP. The complete CDR3 reads CASSLAQGGGPLFF.

With regard to this clone: The read terminates 3 residues before the CDR3 end, so the remaining end is supplied by the germline J gene. The chain couples TRBV18 to TRBJ1-2; weak D call: TRBD1 (5 bases). This CDR3 is built from 15 residues. Germline V lookup: CDR1 KGHSH, CDR2 LQKENI. Incomplete CDR3 DNA: TGTGCCAGCTCACCCCCTTCAGCGGGGCTCTACGAC. It yields the protein CASSPPSAGLYD. From start to end, the CDR3 is CASSPPSAGLYDYTF.

Remarks on this clone: The read finishes 3 residues shy of the CDR3 end, and the germline J gene is used to complete it. The V gene is TRBV7-3, the J gene TRBJ2-3, with a weak D call TRBD1 (5 bases). From germline, CDR1 is SGHTA and CDR2 FQGTGA. The CDR3 sequence is 14 residues long. CDR3 DNA, as far as it was read: TGTGCCAGCAGCTTAAATTCAGGGCAAGAGACG. Protein sequence: CASSLNSGQET. The complete CDR3 reads CASSLNSGQETQYF.

About this clone: The read is 3 residues too short to cover the CDR3 end, so that end is filled in from the germline J gene. The chain couples TRBV2 to TRBJ2-2; 7 bases are a match to TRBD1. The CDR3 is made up of 17 amino acids. V was pared by 4 bases and J by 0 bases, with 8 bases of the junction left unmatched. The germline V gene has CDR1 SNHLY and CDR2 FYNNEI. The covered CDR3 bases are TGTGCCAGCAGTGTCCATAGTGACAGGGCGAACACCGGGGAG. It yields the protein CASSVHSDRANTGE. Given in full, the CDR3 is CASSVHSDRANTGELFF. The full variable domain, rest sourced from reference TRBV2 and TRBJ2-2, is EPEVTQTPSHQVTQMGQEVILRCVPISNHLYFYWYRQILGQKVEFLVSFYNNEISEKSEIFDDQFSVERPDGSNFTLKIRSTKLEDSAMYFCASSVHSDRANTGELFFGEGSRLTVL.

On this clone: The read terminates 3 residues ahead of where the CDR3 ends, so the germline J gene completes it. The chain carries TRBV6-2 or TRBV6-3 and TRBJ2-1; D may be TRBD2 (6 bases). The length of the CDR3 is 16 residues. CDR1 and CDR2 from the germline V gene are MNHEY and SVGEGT. V lost 6 bases and J lost 0, with 15 bases in between. The DNA read from the CDR3 is TGTGCCAGCAGAAGCACCCCGGGGGACTCCTACAATGAG. Protein sequence: CASRSTPGDSYNE. From start to end, the CDR3 is CASRSTPGDSYNEQFF.

Concerning this clone itself: The read ends 3 residues before the CDR3 terminus; that terminus is restored from the germline J gene. The gene calls are TRBV2 and TRBJ2-2; possible D gene TRBD1, 6 bases. CDR3 length: 13 amino acids. V lost 6 bases to trimming and J lost 5 bases, with 10 bases between them. The germline gives CDR1 SNHLY, CDR2 FYNNEI. CDR3 amino acids: CASRPTGTGELFF. The part of the CDR3 DNA that was read is TGTGCCAGCAGGCCTACAGGGACCGGGGAG.

Incomplete CDR3 DNA: TGTGCCAGCAGTGGGGCCTCCTACGAC. It codes for CASSGASYD. The whole CDR3 protein is CASSGASYDYTF. V usage is TRBV7-9 and J usage is TRBJ1-2; possibly TRBD1 for D (5 bases). The observed sequence ends 3 residues before the CDR3 terminus, with the missing tail filled in from the germline J gene. The CDR3 runs 12 residues. Germline V gene lookup returns CDR1 SEHNR and CDR2 FQNEAQ (reference sequence).

As concerns this clone: The CDR3 end falls 3 residues outside the read, so it is completed with the germline J gene. The chain joins TRBV7-2 to TRBJ2-5, with D possibly being TRBD2 (6 bases). Between the trimmed V and J ends, which lost 5 bases and 5 bases, there was a span of 15 bases. From germline, CDR1 is SGHTA and CDR2 FQGNSA. The CDR3 loop spans 14 amino acids. The CDR3 region is CASSPDYIGETQYF. The part of the CDR3 DNA that was read is TGTGCCAGCAGCCCGGACTATATCGGCGAGACC.